The 30 T cell receptor beta chains below all came from one sample that was sequenced in a study of T-cell memory formation after mild COVID-19. TCRdb independently ran MiXCR on the 5' RACE reads; one entry per CDR3 protein. The data show around 100,000 distinct CDR3 sequences, 20% to 25% seen once. Sequenced sample: PBMCs or a T cell subset sorted from them (not recorded which). The receptors were gathered from a man aged 18 to 35 who had mild COVID-19 (a few samples of this study predate the infection). Cell type and time point are not known.

The genes are TRBV7-9 and TRBJ2-3; 10 nucleotides match TRBD2. There are 16 residues in the CDR3. Trimming at V came to 5 bases and at J to 4 bases, leaving 9 bases not matched to a gene. Germline V lookup: CDR1 SEHNR, CDR2 FQNEAQ (reference sequence). The CDR3, as DNA: TGTGCCAGCAGCGGAGAGCGGGGGGGTGTGGCAGATACGCAGTATTTT. Translating it yields CASSGERGGVADTQYF.

This clonotype was counted a few times. CDR3 residues: CASARPNTFTDTQYF. The CDR3 nucleotides are TGCGCCAGCGCCCGGCCTAACACATTCACAGATACGCAGTATTTT. V and J are TRBV4-3 and TRBJ2-3; D is unresolved. CDR1 and CDR2 (germline): LGHNA, YSLEER. This CDR3 has 15 residues. The V end was cut by 8 bases, the J end by 2 bases, with 17 bases between.

This chain links TRBV4-2 with TRBJ2-2; TRBD1 might be the D (6 bases). V was pared by 5 bases and J by 5 bases, with 15 bases between. This CDR3 spans 15 amino acids. CDR1 and CDR2 (germline): LGHNA, YNFKEQ. CDR3 protein: CASSVGGARTGELFF. The CDR3 bases are TGTGCCAGCAGCGTTGGGGGCGCGCGGACCGGGGAGCTGTTTTTT.

This clonotype was picked up a small number of times. The chain carries TRBV12-3 or TRBV12-4 and TRBJ2-1, with TRBD1 matching over 8 bases. After removal of 4 bases from V and 4 bases from J, the junction contained 3 bases not matched to a gene. CDR3 length: 14 amino acids. The CDR3 region is CASSSGQGYNEQFF. Written as DNA, the CDR3 is TGTGCCAGCAGTTCAGGACAGGGATACAATGAGCAGTTCTTC.

This clonotype appeared a few times. This rearrangement joins TRBV19 to TRBJ2-4; TRBD1 agrees at 8 bases. The CDR3 spans 17 residues. CDR1 is LNHDA, CDR2 SQIVND, per germline (reference sequence). V trimming: 9 bases; J trimming: 0 bases; junction bases outside the gene matches: 13. The CDR3 DNA reads as TGTGCCAGCGAGACCGGGACAGGAAGACTAGCCAAAAACATTCAGTACTTC. Its protein product is CASETGTGRLAKNIQYF.

The chain carries TRBV20-1 and TRBJ1-2; D is perhaps TRBD1 (6 bases). CDR1 and CDR2 (germline): DFQATT, SNEGSKA (reference sequence). The CDR3 is made up of 15 amino acids. The CDR3 reads CKPHPPGEGVYGYTF. The DNA of the CDR3 is TGCAAACCCCACCCCCCGGGTGAGGGGGTCTATGGCTACACCTTC.

CDR3 bases: TGTGCCAGCAGCCCTAACGGAGGTAGCACAGATACGCAGTATTTT. Amino acid sequence: CASSPNGGSTDTQYF. The chain joins TRBV7-9 to TRBJ2-3; maybe TRBD2 (5 bases). Germline V lookup: CDR1 SEHNR, CDR2 FQNEAQ (reference sequence). V gave up 5 bases and J gave up 0 bases, with 12 bases separating them. The CDR3 sequence is 15 residues long.

This clonotype was seen repeatedly, ten times or more. J is TRBJ2-5 and V is TRBV4-3, with a weak D call TRBD2 (5 bases). Germline assignment: CDR1 LGHNA and CDR2 YSLEER. The CDR3 covers 16 residues. The V and J ends lost 0 bases and 5 bases respectively, with 16 bases between them. The CDR3 bases are TGCGCCAGCAGCCAAGATTGGGCCGAGGGAAGGGAGACCCAGTACTTC. This gives the protein CASSQDWAEGRETQYF.

This clonotype has only a few counts. V is TRBV28 and J is TRBJ2-5; 8 bases line up with TRBD2. V shed 3 bases, J shed 7 bases, and the junction held 4 bases outside the gene matches. This CDR3 has 13 amino acids. CDR1 and CDR2 (germline): MDHEN, SYDVKM. The CDR3 sequence: CASSFGAGATQYF. The DNA for the CDR3 is TGTGCCAGCAGTTTCGGAGCGGGGGCGACCCAGTACTTC.

The chain joins TRBV12-3 or TRBV12-4 to TRBJ1-6; the D gene is possibly TRBD1 (5 bases). The CDR3 sequence is 14 residues long. With 6 bases removed from V and 6 bases from J, the gap between germline ends came to 12 bases. CDR3 nucleotides: TGTGCCAGCAGCCCGGGGGGTCTTAATTCACCCCTCCACTTT. Its translation is CASSPGGLNSPLHF.

This chain links TRBV15 with TRBJ2-1, with D perhaps given as TRBD1 or TRBD2 (5 bases each). Trimming pared 2 bases from V and 8 bases from J, leaving 7 bases between. CDR1 is LNHNV and CDR2 is YYDKDF in the germline V gene (reference sequence). The CDR3 runs to 12 residues. The DNA of the CDR3 is TGTGCCACCAGCAGACGGGGCCATGAGCAGTTCTTC. It encodes CATSRRGHEQFF.

This clonotype has more than one count but fewer than ten. For the CDR3, the DNA is TGCGCCAGCAGTTCAATCTCGGGGGAGACCCAGTACTTC. Encoded protein: CASSSISGETQYF. The chain combines TRBV5-1 with TRBJ2-5, with a possible D match to TRBD2 (5 bases). This CDR3 spans 13 amino acids. Germline V CDR1 and CDR2: SGHRS, YFSETQ. V lost 5 bases and J lost 5, with 13 bases in between.

The rearrangement uses TRBV4-2 and TRBJ2-2; D perhaps matches TRBD2 (7 bases). CDR3 length equals 16 residues. Germline values: CDR1 LGHNA, CDR2 YNFKEQ. V lost 4 bases to trimming and J lost 5 bases, with 17 bases between them. CDR3 in DNA: TGTGCCAGCAGCCCTTACTACGAGGGGGGGACCGGGGAGCTGTTTTTT. Its protein product is CASSPYYEGGTGELFF.

The gene calls are TRBV12-3 or TRBV12-4 and TRBJ2-3; D gene uncertain. The V and J ends lost 3 bases and 3 bases respectively, with 13 bases between them. The CDR3 sequence is 15 residues long. Written as DNA, the CDR3 is TGTGCCAGCAGTTTTGGTGGGGTAGATACAGATACGCAGTATTTT. It yields the protein CASSFGGVDTDTQYF.

This clonotype occurred many times. The CDR3 loop is CASSLGGPEAFF. CDR3 nucleotides: TGTGCCAGCAGCTTAGGAGGCCCTGAAGCTTTCTTT. The chain is built from TRBV7-9 and TRBJ1-1, with D hard to call. The V and J ends lost 1 base and 6 bases respectively, with 6 bases between them. The CDR3 has 12 amino acids. CDR1 and CDR2 (germline): SEHNR, FQNEAQ (reference sequence). The entire variable domain, with the rest obtained from reference TRBV7-9 and TRBJ1-1, is as follows: DTGVSQNPRHKITKRGQNVTFRCDPISEHNRLYWYRQTLGQGPEFLTYFQNEAQLEKSRLLSDRFSAERPKGSFSTLEIQRTEQGDSAMYLCASSLGGPEAFFGQGTRLTVV.

The sample holds a few counts of this clonotype. This rearrangement joins TRBV7-2 to TRBJ1-3, with TRBD1 matching 9 bases. The CDR3 totals 16 residues. Losses at the gene ends were 5 bases for V and 2 bases for J; bases not matched to a gene: 7. Germline values: CDR1 SGHTA, CDR2 FQGNSA. The CDR3: CASSRLTGGAGNTIYF. DNA for the CDR3: TGTGCCAGCAGCCGTCTGACAGGGGGGGCTGGAAACACCATATATTTT.

The genes are TRBV12-3 or TRBV12-4 and TRBJ2-1; 13 positions match TRBD2. This CDR3 is built from 19 residues. J was trimmed by 5 bases and V by 1 base; bases with no gene match: 11. CDR3 DNA: TGTGCCAGCAGTTTAGATTATACGTCGGGACTAGCGGGGAACAATGAGCAGTTCTTC. As protein: CASSLDYTSGLAGNNEQFF.

The chain combines TRBV27 with TRBJ1-4, with D tentatively TRBD1 (5 bases). Germline-derived CDR1 and CDR2 are MNHEY and SMNVEV (reference sequence). V gave up 1 base and J gave up 3 bases, with 9 bases separating them. This CDR3 comprises 15 residues. CDR3 in amino acids: CASSLYGGANEKLFF. CDR3 sequence (DNA): TGTGCCAGCAGTTTATACGGGGGGGCTAATGAAAAACTGTTTTTT.

The chain joins TRBV7-9 to TRBJ2-3; 7 bases line up with TRBD1. Germline lookup yields CDR1 SEHNR and CDR2 FQNEAQ (reference sequence). J lost 2 bases, V lost 5 bases, and 10 bases had no gene match. The CDR3 covers 16 residues. The CDR3 DNA is TGTGCCAGCAGCCCCCGGGACAGTTATTACACAGATACGCAGTATTTT. Protein sequence: CASSPRDSYYTDTQYF.

The chain recombines TRBV7-6 with TRBJ2-1; 7 nucleotides agree with TRBD1. CDR3 length equals 18 residues. The V segment lost 5 bases and the J segment 7 bases; nucleotides outside the gene matches: 20. Per the germline V gene, CDR1 is SGHVS and CDR2 is FNYEAQ. The CDR3 spells CASSPRTGGPLSGNEQFF. The CDR3 DNA sequence: TGTGCCAGCAGCCCCCGGACAGGCGGGCCCCTCTCCGGGAATGAGCAGTTCTTC.

V usage is TRBV2 and J usage is TRBJ1-5; 9 bases line up with TRBD1. The V gene end was trimmed by 5 bases and the J gene end by 3 bases; junction bases not matched to a gene: 5. The CDR3 is 15 residues long. Germline CDR1 SNHLY, CDR2 FYNNEI. CDR3 bases: TGTGCCAGCAGTCCGGGACAGGGCATCAATCAGCCCCAGCATTTT. It encodes CASSPGQGINQPQHF.

The V call is TRBV7-9, the J call TRBJ2-7, with 7 bases that match TRBD1. The trim removed 4 bases at V and 6 bases at J, leaving 18 bases unmatched. Germline V gene data show CDR1 as SEHNR and CDR2 as FQNEAQ (reference sequence). This CDR3 spans 17 amino acids. The CDR3 sequence is CASSSSTTGWGIGEQYV. Here the CDR3 DNA reads TGTGCCAGCAGCTCCTCGACGACAGGGTGGGGAATTGGCGAGCAGTACGTC.

V gene TRBV4-3 combines with J gene TRBJ2-1; D tentatively reads TRBD1 or TRBD2 (6 bases each). V was clipped by 4 bases and J by 8 bases, with 15 bases between them. Germline V lookup: CDR1 LGHNA, CDR2 YSLEER. This CDR3 is 14 amino acids long. The CDR3 reads CASSLSRGADEQFF. In DNA form, the CDR3 reads TGCGCCAGCAGCCTAAGTAGGGGGGCGGATGAGCAGTTCTTC.

This chain links TRBV12-3 or TRBV12-4 with TRBJ2-2; D call uncertain. With 8 bases removed from V and 2 bases from J, the gap between germline ends came to 9 bases. The CDR3 spans 13 residues. The CDR3 DNA reads TGTGCCAGCCATATATATAACACCGGGGAGCTGTTTTTT. This encodes CASHIYNTGELFF.

V gene TRBV5-1 combines with J gene TRBJ2-7, with TRBD1 as a possible D gene (5 bases). The V gene lost 0 bases and the J gene lost 2 bases, with 12 bases spanning the gap. The CDR3 spans 15 residues. CDR1 SGHRS and CDR2 YFSETQ come from the germline V gene. The CDR3 loop reads CASSLAGDRPYEQYF. In DNA form, the CDR3 reads TGCGCCAGCAGCTTGGCTGGAGACAGACCCTACGAGCAGTACTTC. Full variable domain (remainder filled in from reference TRBV5-1 and TRBJ2-7): KAGVTQTPRYLIKTRGQQVTLSCSPISGHRSVSWYQQTPGQGLQFLFEYFSETQRNKGNFPGRFSGRQFSNSRSEMNVSTLELGDSALYLCASSLAGDRPYEQYFGPGTRLTVT.

The chain recombines TRBV7-9 with TRBJ2-2; D unresolved. Trimming shortened V by 5 bases and J by 4 bases, and 14 bases separated the two germline ends. There are 15 residues in the CDR3. Germline-derived CDR1 and CDR2 are SEHNR and FQNEAQ (reference sequence). The CDR3 sequence is CASSHTWLTTGELFF. The CDR3 DNA is TGTGCCAGCAGCCATACTTGGCTCACCACCGGGGAGCTGTTTTTT.

The chain employs TRBV6-5 and TRBJ1-1, with D unclear. Germline V lookup: CDR1 MNHEY, CDR2 SVGAGI. This CDR3 has 13 residues. V was trimmed by 5 bases and J by 6 bases, leaving 13 bases between them. This chain's CDR3 is CASSRPGDPEAFF. CDR3 in DNA: TGTGCCAGCAGTAGGCCGGGCGACCCTGAAGCTTTCTTT.

This clonotype was recorded many times. The chain joins TRBV3-1 to TRBJ2-7; 10 bases line up with TRBD2. V lost 7 bases, J lost 5 bases, and 14 bases stayed unmatched. Germline assignment: CDR1 LGHDT and CDR2 YNNKEL (reference sequence). The CDR3 sequence is 16 residues long. CDR3 DNA: TGTGCCAGCAACCCGTCGTATAGCGGGGGGCCGCACGAGCAGTACTTC. It yields the protein CASNPSYSGGPHEQYF.

The chain couples TRBV6-1 to TRBJ1-2; D is unclear. Between the trimmed V and J ends, which lost 2 bases and 4 bases, there was a span of 17 bases. In germline, CDR1 is MNHNS, CDR2 SASEGT. The CDR3 has 16 residues. CDR3 sequence: CASSESAVELLYGYTF. The CDR3 nucleotides are TGTGCCAGCAGTGAATCGGCAGTCGAACTCCTCTATGGCTACACCTTC.

This clonotype was detected a few times. The genes are TRBV28 and TRBJ1-1; a weak D match, TRBD1 (5 bases). From germline, CDR1 is MDHEN and CDR2 SYDVKM. With 6 bases removed from V and 4 bases from J, the gap between germline ends came to 12 bases. This CDR3 spans 13 amino acids. CDR3 in amino acids: CASSQGGGTEAFF. DNA of the CDR3: TGTGCCAGCAGCCAGGGCGGGGGCACTGAAGCTTTCTTT.